This T cell receptor beta chain was found in a study of identical twins. Whole-study results and caveats: The degree of excess twin sharing was weaker in beta out-of-frame sequences.

TCRdb fed the 5' RACE reads into MiXCR, producing one record per CDR3 protein. The sample contains hundreds of thousands of distinct CDR3 sequences, around 20% of which appear only once. The CDR3 has 12 residues. In germline, CDR1 is DFQATT, CDR2 SNEGSKA (reference sequence). V dropped 6 bases and J dropped 6 bases, with 12 bases sitting between them. This clonotype was counted a few times. The antigen is unknown. This sample also belongs to another study, concerning T cells expressing NK-cell markers. That work states: All TCR beta repertoires analysed originated from sorted CD3+CD56+NKG2C+, CD3+CD56+NKG2C- and CD3+CD56-NKG2C+ T cells.

The receptor's source is a woman younger than 35 in good health. The sequenced sample consisted of PBMCs. The chain couples TRBV20-1 to TRBJ2-1, with D uncertain. The CDR3 DNA reads as TGCAGTGCCGAAACCTCCGCCAATGAGCAGTTCTTC. Its protein product is CSAETSANEQFF.